One sample yielded the 2 T cell receptor beta chains listed below, sequenced in a study of blood T cell repertoires in COVID-19. Only in-frame clones appear in the TCRdb table, and some are missing; sequencing was by immunoSEQ multiplex PCR. Among over 95,000 clones, roughly 80% were seen once, and the ten largest hold 10%. Sequenced: peripheral blood. The receptors were gathered from a human donor in a cohort sampled during active COVID-19.

The chain employs TRBV29-1 and TRBJ1-2; 10 bases agree with TRBD1. CDR1 and CDR2 from the germline V gene are SQVTM and ANQGSEA. Trimming removed 7 bases from V and 5 bases from J; junction bases left unmatched: 4. This CDR3 has 12 amino acids. The CDR3 nucleotides are TGCAGCGCTACGGGACAGGGGTATGGCTACACCTTC. It specifies CSATGQGYGYTF.

The J gene is TRBJ2-7, the V gene TRBV6-2 or TRBV6-3; possible D gene TRBD1, 5 bases. The germline V gene encodes CDR1 MNHEY and CDR2 SVGEGT. This CDR3 has 17 amino acids. Trimming took 0 bases from V and 2 from J, leaving 17 bases between them. CDR3 loop: CASSYSPRGAPTYEQYF. CDR3 DNA: TGTGCCAGCAGTTACTCACCCCGTGGGGCGCCGACCTACGAGCAGTACTTC.